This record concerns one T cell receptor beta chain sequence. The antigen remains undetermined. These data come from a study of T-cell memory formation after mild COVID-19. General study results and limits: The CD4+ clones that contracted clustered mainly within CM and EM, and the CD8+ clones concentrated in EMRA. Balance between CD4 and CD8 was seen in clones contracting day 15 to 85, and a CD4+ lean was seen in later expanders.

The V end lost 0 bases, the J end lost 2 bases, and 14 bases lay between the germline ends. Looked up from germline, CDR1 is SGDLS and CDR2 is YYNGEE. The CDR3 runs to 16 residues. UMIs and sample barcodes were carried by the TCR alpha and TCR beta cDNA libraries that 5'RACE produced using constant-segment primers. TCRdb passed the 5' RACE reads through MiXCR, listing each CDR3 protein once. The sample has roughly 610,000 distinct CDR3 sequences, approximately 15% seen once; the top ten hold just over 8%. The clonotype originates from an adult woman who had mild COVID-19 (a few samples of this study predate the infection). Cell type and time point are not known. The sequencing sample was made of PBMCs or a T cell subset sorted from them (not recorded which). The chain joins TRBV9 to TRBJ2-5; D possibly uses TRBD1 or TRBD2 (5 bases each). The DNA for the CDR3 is TGTGCCAGCAGCGTAGAGGCTGGGGGACGACAAGAGACCCAGTACTTC. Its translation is CASSVEAGGRQETQYF.